One TCR beta chain is described in this entry. Its antigen is not yet known. Per-nucleotide qualities are absent, and no much larger clonotype sits a single base away. This specimen belongs to a study of patients and donors after allogeneic stem cell transplantation (dated by TCRdb to 2020 to 2021). The method was RT-PCR. Sequencing used a NextSeq 550. The raw public data were reprocessed by TCRdb itself: fastp quality trimming at Q25, MiXCR clonotype calling, in-frame beta chains only. All rows with the same CDR3 protein become a single entry with the most common DNA and genes. The sample records over 350,000 distinct CDR3 sequences, around 16% of which are singletons. Together, the top ten hold less than 8.5% of the sample. Sequencing was performed on blood, either unsorted or a sorted T cell fraction (not recorded which). The TCR originated in a human donor who was either an allogeneic HSCT recipient or a stem cell or donor lymphocyte infusion donor (not recorded which). It is not recorded whose cells these are; they may come from a transplant donor.

The CDR3 region reads CASGRNSYEQYF. The base sequence is TGTGCCAGCGGACGGAACTCCTACGAGCAGTACTTC. The rearrangement combines TRBV6-6 with TRBJ2-7; the D gene assignment is ambiguous. In the germline V gene (reference sequence), CDR1 corresponds to MNHNY and CDR2 to SVGAGI. V was cut back by 8 bases and J by 0 bases, leaving a gap of 8 bases between them. The CDR3 measures 12 amino acids from cysteine to phenylalanine. Just CDR3 DNA is preserved here, 36 bases in frame from base 1.